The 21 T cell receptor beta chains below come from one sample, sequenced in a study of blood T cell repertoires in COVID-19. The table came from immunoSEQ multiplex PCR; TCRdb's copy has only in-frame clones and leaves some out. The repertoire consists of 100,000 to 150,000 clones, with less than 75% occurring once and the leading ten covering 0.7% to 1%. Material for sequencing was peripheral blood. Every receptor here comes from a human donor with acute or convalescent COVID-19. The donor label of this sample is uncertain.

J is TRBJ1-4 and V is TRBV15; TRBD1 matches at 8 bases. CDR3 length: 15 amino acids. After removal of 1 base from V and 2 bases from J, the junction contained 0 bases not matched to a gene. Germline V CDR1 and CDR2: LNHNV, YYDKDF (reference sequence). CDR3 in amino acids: CATSRGTGTNEKLFF. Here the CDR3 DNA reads TGTGCCACCAGCAGAGGGACAGGGACTAATGAAAAACTGTTTTTT.

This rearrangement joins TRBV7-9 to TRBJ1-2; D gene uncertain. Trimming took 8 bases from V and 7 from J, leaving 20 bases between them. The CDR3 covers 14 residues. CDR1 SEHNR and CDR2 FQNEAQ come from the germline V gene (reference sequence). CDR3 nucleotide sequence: TGTGCCAGCTCACCGGGGTTGGGAAGAAGTGGCTACACCTTC. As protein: CASSPGLGRSGYTF.

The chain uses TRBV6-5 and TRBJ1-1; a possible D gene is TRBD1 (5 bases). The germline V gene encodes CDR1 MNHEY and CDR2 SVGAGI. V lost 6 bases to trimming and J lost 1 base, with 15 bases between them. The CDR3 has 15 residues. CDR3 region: CASRVQRGSNTEAFF. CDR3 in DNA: TGTGCCAGCAGGGTGCAGCGGGGCTCGAACACTGAAGCTTTCTTT.

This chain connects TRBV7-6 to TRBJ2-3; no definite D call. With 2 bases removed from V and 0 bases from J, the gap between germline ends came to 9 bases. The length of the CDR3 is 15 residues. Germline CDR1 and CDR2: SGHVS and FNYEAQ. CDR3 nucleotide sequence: TGTGCCAGCAGCTTAACCACTTCTAGCACAGATACGCAGTATTTT. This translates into CASSLTTSSTDTQYF.

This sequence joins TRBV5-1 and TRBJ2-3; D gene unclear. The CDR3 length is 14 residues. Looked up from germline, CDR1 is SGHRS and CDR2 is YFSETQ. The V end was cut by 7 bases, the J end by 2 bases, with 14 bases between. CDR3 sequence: CASYLQSITDTQYF. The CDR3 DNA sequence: TGCGCCAGCTATCTACAGAGCATCACAGATACGCAGTATTTT.

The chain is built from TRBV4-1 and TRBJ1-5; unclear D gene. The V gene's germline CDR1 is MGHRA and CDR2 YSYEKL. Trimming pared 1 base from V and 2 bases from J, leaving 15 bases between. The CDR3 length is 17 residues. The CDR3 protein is CASSQVSGQWGNQPQHF. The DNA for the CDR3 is TGCGCCAGCAGCCAAGTAAGCGGGCAGTGGGGCAATCAGCCCCAGCATTTT.

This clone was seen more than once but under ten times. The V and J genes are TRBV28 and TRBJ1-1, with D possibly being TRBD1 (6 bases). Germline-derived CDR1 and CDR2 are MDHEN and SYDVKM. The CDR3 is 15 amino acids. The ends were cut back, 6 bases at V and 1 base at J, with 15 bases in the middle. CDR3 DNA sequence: TGTGCCAGCAGCCAAACGCAGGGACAGAACACTGAAGCTTTCTTT. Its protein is CASSQTQGQNTEAFF. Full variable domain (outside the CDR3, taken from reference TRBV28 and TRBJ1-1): DVKVTQSSRYLVKRTGEKVFLECVQDMDHENMFWYRQDPGLGLRLIYFSYDVKMKEKGDIPEGYSVSREKKERFSLILESASTNQTSMYLCASSQTQGQNTEAFFGQGTRLTVV.

The CDR3 nucleotides read TGTGCCACCAGCAGAGATATTAGCTCCTACGAGCAGTACGTC. Its protein product is CATSRDISSYEQYV. This chain uses TRBV15 with TRBJ2-7; D is unclear. Per germline, CDR1 LNHNV and CDR2 YYDKDF (reference sequence). This CDR3 is 14 amino acids long. V was clipped by 0 bases and J by 0 bases, with 6 bases between them.

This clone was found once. The CDR3 DNA reads TGCGCCAGCAGCCAAGATATGTCGGTCTCTGGGGCCAACGTCCTGACTTTC. Its protein is CASSQDMSVSGANVLTF. The chain uses TRBV4-1 and TRBJ2-6; D call uncertain. Between the trimmed V and J ends, which lost 0 bases and 0 bases, there was a span of 9 bases. This CDR3 has 17 residues. Looked up from germline, CDR1 is MGHRA and CDR2 is YSYEKL.

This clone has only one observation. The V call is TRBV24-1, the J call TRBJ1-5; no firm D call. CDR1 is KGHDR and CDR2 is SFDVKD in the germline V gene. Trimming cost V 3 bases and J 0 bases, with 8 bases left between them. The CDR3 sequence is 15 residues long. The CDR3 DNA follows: TGTGCCACCAGTGATCGGAGCCATAGCAATCAGCCCCAGCATTTT. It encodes CATSDRSHSNQPQHF.

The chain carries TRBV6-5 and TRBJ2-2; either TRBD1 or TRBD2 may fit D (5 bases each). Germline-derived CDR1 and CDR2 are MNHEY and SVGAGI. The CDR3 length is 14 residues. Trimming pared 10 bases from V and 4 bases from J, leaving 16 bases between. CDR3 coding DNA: TGTGCCACCAGAGGGGTGGCGGCCACCGGGGAGCTGTTTTTT. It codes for CATRGVAATGELFF.

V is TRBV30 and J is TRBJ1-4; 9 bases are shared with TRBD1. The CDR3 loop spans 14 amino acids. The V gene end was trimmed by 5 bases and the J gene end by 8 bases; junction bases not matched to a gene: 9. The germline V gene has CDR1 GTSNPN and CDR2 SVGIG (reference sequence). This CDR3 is CAWVPGQGSEKLFF. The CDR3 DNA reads TGTGCCTGGGTCCCGGGACAGGGTAGCGAAAAACTGTTTTTT.

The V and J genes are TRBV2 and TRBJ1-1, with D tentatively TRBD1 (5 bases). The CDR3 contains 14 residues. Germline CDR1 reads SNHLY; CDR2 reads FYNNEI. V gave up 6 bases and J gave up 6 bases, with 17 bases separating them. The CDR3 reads CASSDSGGRPEAFF. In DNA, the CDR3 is TGTGCCAGCAGCGATTCGGGGGGAAGGCCTGAAGCTTTCTTT.

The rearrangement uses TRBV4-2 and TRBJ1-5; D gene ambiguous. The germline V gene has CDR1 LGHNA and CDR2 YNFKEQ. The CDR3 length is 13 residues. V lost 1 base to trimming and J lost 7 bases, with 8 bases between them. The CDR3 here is CASSQGREQPQHF. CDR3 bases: TGTGCCAGCAGCCAAGGGAGGGAGCAGCCCCAGCATTTT.

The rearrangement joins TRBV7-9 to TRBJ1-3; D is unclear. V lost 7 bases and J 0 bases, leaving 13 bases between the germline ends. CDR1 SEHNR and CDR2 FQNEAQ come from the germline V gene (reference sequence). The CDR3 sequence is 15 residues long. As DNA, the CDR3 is TGTGCCAGCATTCCGACGGGGAGCTCTGGAAACACCATATATTTT. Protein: CASIPTGSSGNTIYF.

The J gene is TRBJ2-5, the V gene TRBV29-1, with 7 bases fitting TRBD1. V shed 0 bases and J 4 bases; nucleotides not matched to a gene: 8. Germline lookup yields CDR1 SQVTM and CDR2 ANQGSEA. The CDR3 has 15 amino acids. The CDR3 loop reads CSVEDHPTGIETQYF. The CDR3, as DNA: TGCAGCGTTGAAGATCACCCGACAGGGATAGAGACCCAGTACTTC.

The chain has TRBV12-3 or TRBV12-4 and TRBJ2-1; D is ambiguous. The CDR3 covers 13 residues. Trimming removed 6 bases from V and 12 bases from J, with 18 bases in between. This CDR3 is CASSRVSPVWQFF. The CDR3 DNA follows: TGTGCCAGCAGCCGGGTCTCCCCTGTTTGGCAGTTCTTC.

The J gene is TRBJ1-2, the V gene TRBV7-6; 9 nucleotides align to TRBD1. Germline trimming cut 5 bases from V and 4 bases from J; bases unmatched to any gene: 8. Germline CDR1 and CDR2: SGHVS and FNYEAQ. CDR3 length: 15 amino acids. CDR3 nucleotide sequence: TGTGCCAGCAGCCTTTACGGGACAGGGAGCTATGGCTACACCTTC. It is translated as CASSLYGTGSYGYTF.

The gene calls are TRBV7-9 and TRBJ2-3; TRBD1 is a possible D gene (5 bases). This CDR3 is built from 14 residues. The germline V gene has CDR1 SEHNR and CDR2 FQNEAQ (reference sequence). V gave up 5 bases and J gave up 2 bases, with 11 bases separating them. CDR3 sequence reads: CASSPTENTDTQYF. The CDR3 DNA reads TGTGCCAGCAGCCCGACAGAAAACACAGATACGCAGTATTTT.

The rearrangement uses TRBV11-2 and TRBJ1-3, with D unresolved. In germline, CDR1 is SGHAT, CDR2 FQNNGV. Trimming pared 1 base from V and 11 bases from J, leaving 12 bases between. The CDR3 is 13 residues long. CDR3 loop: CASSLGQANSIYF. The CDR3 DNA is TGTGCCAGCAGCTTAGGGCAGGCGAATTCCATATATTTT.

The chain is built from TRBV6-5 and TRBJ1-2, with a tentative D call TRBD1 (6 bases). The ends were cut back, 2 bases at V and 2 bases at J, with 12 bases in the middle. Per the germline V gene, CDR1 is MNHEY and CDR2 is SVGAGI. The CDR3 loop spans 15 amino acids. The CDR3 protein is CASSYGAGANYGYTF. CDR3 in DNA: TGTGCCAGCAGTTACGGGGCAGGGGCCAACTATGGCTACACCTTC.